Shown below are 13 T cell receptor beta chains from a single sample sequenced in a study of blood T cells in healthy people across ages. PCR was performed a second time for about 6 to 11 cycles using a sample-barcoded 5' primer and a J-beta primer mix. TCRdb reanalysed the 5' RACE reads using MiXCR and keeps one entry per CDR3 protein. The data hold around 1.5 million distinct CDR3 sequences, with roughly 64% observed a single time. Material: blood. All receptors derive from a man younger than 30 in good health.

A note on this clonotype: Germline is not matched at one junction end, which may reflect a read error. For the CDR3, the DNA is TGTGTCAGCAGCTGGGGGTTGAGCTCCTACGAGCAGTACTTC. Its protein is CVSSWGLSSYEQYF. The chain uses TRBV7-2 and TRBJ2-7; D possibly matches TRBD1 or TRBD2 (5 bases each). This CDR3 is 14 amino acids long. Germline loops: CDR1 SGHTA, CDR2 FQGNSA.

This sequence joins TRBV2 and TRBJ2-3; D gene ambiguous. This CDR3 is built from 13 residues. V was pared by 10 bases and J by 6 bases, with 17 bases between. The germline gives CDR1 SNHLY, CDR2 FYNNEI. The CDR3: CATQQRYEDTQYF. CDR3 coding DNA: TGTGCCACCCAACAAAGGTACGAGGATACGCAGTATTTT.

This clonotype was detected a few times. V usage is TRBV6-6 and J usage is TRBJ1-6; 9 bases are shared with TRBD1. From germline, CDR1 is MNHNY and CDR2 SVGAGI (reference sequence). There are 15 residues in the CDR3. The V and J ends lost 6 bases and 8 bases, in that order; junction bases with no gene match: 8. CDR3 region: CASRSRDRVDSPLHF. The CDR3 coding sequence is TGTGCCAGCAGATCCCGGGACAGGGTAGATTCACCCCTCCACTTT.

This clonotype was observed a single time. The V call is TRBV7-9, the J call TRBJ2-5; D is unclear. CDR3 size: 15 residues. The germline V and J ends were trimmed by 5 bases and 3 bases, with 16 bases remaining between them. Germline CDR1 and CDR2: SEHNR and FQNEAQ (reference sequence). CDR3 region: CASSPPTGVKETQYF. The DNA for the CDR3 is TGTGCCAGCAGCCCCCCAACGGGTGTTAAAGAGACCCAGTACTTC.

The chain has TRBV7-9 and TRBJ2-2; D is possibly TRBD2 (5 bases). V dropped 5 bases and J dropped 3 bases, with 13 bases sitting between them. Germline values: CDR1 SEHNR, CDR2 FQNEAQ (reference sequence). This CDR3 has 15 amino acids. CDR3 DNA: TGTGCCAGCAGCATAGAAGCTAGCTACACCGGGGAGCTGTTTTTT. Its translation is CASSIEASYTGELFF.

Only one count was recorded for this clonotype. The chain joins TRBV6-2 or TRBV6-3 to TRBJ1-1, with D possibly matching TRBD1 (5 bases). Germline CDR1 MNHEY, CDR2 SVGEGT. V lost 4 bases to trimming and J lost 3 bases, with 12 bases between them. The CDR3 runs 14 residues. In DNA form, the CDR3 reads TGTGCCAGCAGTTTTTGGGGGGGGTACACTGAAGCTTTCTTT. Protein: CASSFWGGYTEAFF.

This clonotype was seen a few times. The rearrangement uses TRBV6-5 and TRBJ2-5; TRBD2 agrees at 16 bases. The CDR3 is made up of 18 amino acids. Trimming at V came to 2 bases and at J to 0 bases, leaving 3 bases not matched to a gene. The V gene's germline CDR1 is MNHEY and CDR2 SVGAGI. DNA of the CDR3: TGTGCCAGCAGTTACGGGACTAGCGGGAGGGGTTACCAAGAGACCCAGTACTTC. Its translation is CASSYGTSGRGYQETQYF.

J is TRBJ1-2 and V is TRBV10-3, with D possibly matching TRBD1 (6 bases). The germline V and J ends were trimmed by 8 bases and 2 bases, with 18 bases remaining between them. Germline CDR1 is ENHRY and CDR2 is SYGVKD. The CDR3 runs 15 residues. The CDR3 sequence: CAIFRGDFSNYGYTF. The CDR3 nucleotides read TGTGCCATCTTCAGGGGCGATTTCTCGAACTATGGCTACACCTTC.

The rearrangement links TRBV27 to TRBJ2-1; D possibly corresponds to TRBD2 (6 bases). From germline, CDR1 is MNHEY and CDR2 SMNVEV (reference sequence). The V gene lost 3 bases and the J gene lost 7 bases, with 13 bases spanning the gap. CDR3 size: 14 residues. This CDR3 reads CASSFAGWGNEQFF. The CDR3, as DNA: TGTGCCAGCAGTTTCGCGGGGTGGGGGAATGAGCAGTTCTTC.

The chain combines TRBV2 with TRBJ2-7; the D gene is possibly TRBD2 (5 bases). Germline V gene sequence: CDR1 SNHLY, CDR2 FYNNEI. The CDR3 runs 12 residues. The V gene lost 10 bases and the J gene lost 2 bases, with 12 bases spanning the gap. The CDR3 loop reads CATHSDAYEQYF. The CDR3 bases are TGTGCCACCCATAGCGACGCCTACGAGCAGTACTTC.

This clonotype was counted between two and nine times. Relative to the germline gene, one junction end is altered; a read error may explain this. The CDR3 bases are TGTGCCAGCAGTCTGAACAGGGGGGAGACCCAGTACTTC. It yields the protein CASSLNRGETQYF. The V and J genes are TRBV5-1 and TRBJ2-5, with TRBD1 identical over 8 bases. This CDR3 is built from 13 residues. The V gene's germline CDR1 is SGHRS and CDR2 YFSETQ.

This clonotype was seen a handful of times. The rearrangement joins TRBV4-3 to TRBJ1-2, with D possibly TRBD1 on 6 matching bases. Germline assignment: CDR1 LGHNA and CDR2 YSLEER. The germline V and J ends were trimmed by 3 bases and 5 bases, with 10 bases remaining between them. CDR3 length equals 13 residues. CDR3 amino acids: CASSHRTEYGYTF. The CDR3 DNA reads as TGCGCCAGCAGCCACAGGACAGAATATGGCTACACCTTC.

The rearrangement links TRBV20-1 to TRBJ2-3; a possible D gene is TRBD2 (5 bases). This CDR3 spans 14 amino acids. CDR1 is DFQATT and CDR2 is SNEGSKA in the germline V gene (reference sequence). Trimming removed 6 bases from V and 4 bases from J, with 17 bases in between. The CDR3 DNA reads as TGCAGTGCCCCGGACTCCCGGGGTCCAGATACGCAGTATTTT. Its protein product is CSAPDSRGPDTQYF.